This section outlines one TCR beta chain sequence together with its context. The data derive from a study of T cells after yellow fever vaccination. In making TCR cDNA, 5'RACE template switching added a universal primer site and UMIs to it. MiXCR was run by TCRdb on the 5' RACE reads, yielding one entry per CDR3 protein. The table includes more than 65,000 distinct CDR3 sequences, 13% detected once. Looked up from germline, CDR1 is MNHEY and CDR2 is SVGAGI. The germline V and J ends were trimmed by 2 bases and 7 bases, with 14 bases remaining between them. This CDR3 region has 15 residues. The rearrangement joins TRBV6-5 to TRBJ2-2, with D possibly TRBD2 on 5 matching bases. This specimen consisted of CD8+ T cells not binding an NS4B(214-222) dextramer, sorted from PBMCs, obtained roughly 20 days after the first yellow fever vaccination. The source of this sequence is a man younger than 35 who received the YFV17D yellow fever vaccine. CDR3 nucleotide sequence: TGTGCCAGCAGTTACGGAGCCCCGGCGGGCGGGGAGCTGTTTTTT. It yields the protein CASSYGAPAGGELFF.